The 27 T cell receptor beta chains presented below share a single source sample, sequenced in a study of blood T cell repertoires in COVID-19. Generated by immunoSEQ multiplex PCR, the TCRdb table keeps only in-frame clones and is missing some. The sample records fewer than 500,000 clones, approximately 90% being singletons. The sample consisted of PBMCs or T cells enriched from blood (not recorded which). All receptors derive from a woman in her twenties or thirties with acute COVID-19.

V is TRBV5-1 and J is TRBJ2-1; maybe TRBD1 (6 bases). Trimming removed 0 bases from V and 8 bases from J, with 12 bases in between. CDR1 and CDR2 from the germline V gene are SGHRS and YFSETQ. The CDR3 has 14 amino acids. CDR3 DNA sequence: TGCGCCAGCAGCTTGGCCGACAGGTTATATGAGCAGTTCTTC. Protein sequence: CASSLADRLYEQFF.

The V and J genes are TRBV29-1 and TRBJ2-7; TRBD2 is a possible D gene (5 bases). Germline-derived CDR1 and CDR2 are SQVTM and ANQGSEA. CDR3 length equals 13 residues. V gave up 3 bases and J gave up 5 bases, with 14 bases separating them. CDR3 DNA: TGCAGCGTTGAGTCGGGGAATGTGCACGAGCAGTACTTC. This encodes CSVESGNVHEQYF.

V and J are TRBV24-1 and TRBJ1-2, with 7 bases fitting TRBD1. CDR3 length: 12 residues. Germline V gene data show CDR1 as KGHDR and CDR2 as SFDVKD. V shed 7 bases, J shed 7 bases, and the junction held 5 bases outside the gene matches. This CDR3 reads CATRGTAGGYTF. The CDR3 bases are TGTGCCACCAGGGGGACAGCGGGTGGCTACACCTTC.

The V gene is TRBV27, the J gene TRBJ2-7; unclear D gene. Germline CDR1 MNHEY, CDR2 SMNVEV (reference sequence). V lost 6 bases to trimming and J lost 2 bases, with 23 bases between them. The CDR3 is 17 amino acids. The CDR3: CASRPSRGFPAPYEQYF. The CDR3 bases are TGTGCCAGCAGACCATCCCGAGGTTTCCCAGCCCCCTACGAGCAGTACTTC.

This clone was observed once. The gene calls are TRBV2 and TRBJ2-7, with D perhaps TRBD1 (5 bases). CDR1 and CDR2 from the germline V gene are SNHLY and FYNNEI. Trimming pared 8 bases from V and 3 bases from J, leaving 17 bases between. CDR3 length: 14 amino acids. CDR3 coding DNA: TGTGCCAGCGGCTCAGGGTCCCTTCTCTACGAGCAGTACTTC. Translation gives CASGSGSLLYEQYF. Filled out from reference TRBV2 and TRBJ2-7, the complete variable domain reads EPEVTQTPSHQVTQMGQEVILRCVPISNHLYFYWYRQILGQKVEFLVSFYNNEISEKSEIFDDQFSVERPDGSNFTLKIRSTKLEDSAMYFCASGSGSLLYEQYFGPGTRLTVT.

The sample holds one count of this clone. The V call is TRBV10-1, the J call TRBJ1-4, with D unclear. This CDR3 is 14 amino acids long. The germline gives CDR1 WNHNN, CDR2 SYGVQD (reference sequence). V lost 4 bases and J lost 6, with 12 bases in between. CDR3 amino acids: CASSVGGPDEKLFF. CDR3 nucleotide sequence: TGCGCCAGCAGTGTAGGAGGGCCAGATGAAAAACTGTTTTTT.

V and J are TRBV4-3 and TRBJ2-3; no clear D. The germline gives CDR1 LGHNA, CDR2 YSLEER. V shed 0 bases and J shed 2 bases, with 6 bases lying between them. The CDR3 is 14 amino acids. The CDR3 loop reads CASSQDPNTDTQYF. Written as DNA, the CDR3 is TGCGCCAGCAGCCAAGATCCCAACACAGATACGCAGTATTTT.

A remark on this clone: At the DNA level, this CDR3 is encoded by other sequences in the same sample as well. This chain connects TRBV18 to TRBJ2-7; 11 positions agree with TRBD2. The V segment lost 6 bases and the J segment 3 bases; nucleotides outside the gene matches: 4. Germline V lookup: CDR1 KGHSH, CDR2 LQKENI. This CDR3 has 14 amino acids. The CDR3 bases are TGTGCCAGCTCGCGCACTAGCGGGGGCTACGAGCAGTACTTC. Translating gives CASSRTSGGYEQYF.

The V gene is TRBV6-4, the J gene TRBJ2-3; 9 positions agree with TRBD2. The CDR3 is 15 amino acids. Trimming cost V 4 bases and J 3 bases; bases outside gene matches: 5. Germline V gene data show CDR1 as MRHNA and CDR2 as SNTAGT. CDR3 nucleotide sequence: TGTGCCAGCAGTGCGCGGGGGGGCCAGACAGATACGCAGTATTTT. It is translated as CASSARGGQTDTQYF.

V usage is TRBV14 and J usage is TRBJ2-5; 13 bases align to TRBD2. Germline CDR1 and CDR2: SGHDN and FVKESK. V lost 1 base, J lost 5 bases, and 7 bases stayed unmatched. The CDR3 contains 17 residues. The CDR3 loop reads CASSQVTSGGARETQYF. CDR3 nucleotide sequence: TGTGCCAGCAGCCAAGTCACTAGCGGGGGGGCCCGGGAGACCCAGTACTTC.

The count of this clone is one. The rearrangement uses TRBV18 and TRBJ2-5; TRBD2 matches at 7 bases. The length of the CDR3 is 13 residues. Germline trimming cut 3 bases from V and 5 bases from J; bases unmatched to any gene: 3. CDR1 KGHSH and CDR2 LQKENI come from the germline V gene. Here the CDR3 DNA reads TGTGCCAGCTCACCCCCCGGGGGGGAGACCCAGTACTTC. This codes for CASSPPGGETQYF. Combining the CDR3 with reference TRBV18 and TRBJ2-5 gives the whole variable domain NAGVMQNPRHLVRRRGQEARLRCSPMKGHSHVYWYRQLPEEGLKFMVYLQKENIIDESGMPKERFSAEFPKEGPSILRIQQVVRGDSAAYFCASSPPGGETQYFGPGTRLLVL.

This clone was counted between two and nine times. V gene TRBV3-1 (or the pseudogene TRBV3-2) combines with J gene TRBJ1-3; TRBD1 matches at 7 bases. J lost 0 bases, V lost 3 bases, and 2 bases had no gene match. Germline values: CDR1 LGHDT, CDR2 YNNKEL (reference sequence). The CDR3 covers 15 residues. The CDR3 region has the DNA TGTGCCAGCAGCCATTGGACAGGCTCTGGAAACACCATATATTTT. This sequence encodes CASSHWTGSGNTIYF.

CDR3 coding DNA: TGCGCCAGCAGCTTGAGGCCCGTGACCAGCAGGTCCTACAATGAGCAGTTCTTC. Translating gives CASSLRPVTSRSYNEQFF. The rearrangement joins TRBV5-1 to TRBJ2-1; D is ambiguous. Germline lookup yields CDR1 SGHRS and CDR2 YFSETQ. Trimming cost V 1 base and J 1 base, with 18 bases left between them. The CDR3 spans 18 residues.

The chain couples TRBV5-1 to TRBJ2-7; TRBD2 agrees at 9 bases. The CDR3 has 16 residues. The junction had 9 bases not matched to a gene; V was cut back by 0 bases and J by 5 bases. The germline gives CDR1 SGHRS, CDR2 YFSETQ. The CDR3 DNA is TGCGCCAGCAGCTTGGTGGCGAGCGGGGGGATGGACGAGCAGTACTTC. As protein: CASSLVASGGMDEQYF.

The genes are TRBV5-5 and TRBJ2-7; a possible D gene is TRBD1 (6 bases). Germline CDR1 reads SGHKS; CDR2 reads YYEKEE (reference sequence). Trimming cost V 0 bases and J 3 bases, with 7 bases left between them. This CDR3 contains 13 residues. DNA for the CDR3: TGTGCCAGCAGCTTGGGACAGGACTACGAGCAGTACTTC. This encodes CASSLGQDYEQYF.

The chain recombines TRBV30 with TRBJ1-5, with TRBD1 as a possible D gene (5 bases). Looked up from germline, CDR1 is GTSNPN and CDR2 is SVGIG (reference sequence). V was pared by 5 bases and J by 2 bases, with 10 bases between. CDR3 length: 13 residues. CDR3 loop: CAWGGGGNQPQHF. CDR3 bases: TGTGCCTGGGGCGGGGGAGGCAATCAGCCCCAGCATTTT.

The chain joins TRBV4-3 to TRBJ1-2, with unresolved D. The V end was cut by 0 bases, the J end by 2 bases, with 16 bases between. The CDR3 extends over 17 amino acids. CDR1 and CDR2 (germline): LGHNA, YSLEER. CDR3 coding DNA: TGCGCCAGCAGCCAAGATCCCGTGGGAGGATTAAACTATGGCTACACCTTC. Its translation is CASSQDPVGGLNYGYTF.

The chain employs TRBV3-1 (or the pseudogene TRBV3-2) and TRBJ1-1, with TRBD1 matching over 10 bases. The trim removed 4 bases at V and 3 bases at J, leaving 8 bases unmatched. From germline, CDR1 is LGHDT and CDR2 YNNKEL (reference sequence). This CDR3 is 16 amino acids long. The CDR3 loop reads CASSLRTGGRYTEAFF. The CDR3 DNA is TGTGCCAGCAGCCTGAGGACAGGGGGACGGTACACTGAAGCTTTCTTT.

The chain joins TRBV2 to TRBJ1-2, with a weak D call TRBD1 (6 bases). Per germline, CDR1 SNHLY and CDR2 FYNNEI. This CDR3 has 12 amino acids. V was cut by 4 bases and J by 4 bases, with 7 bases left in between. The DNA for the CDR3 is TGTGCCAGCAGTGCGGACAGCTATGGCTACACCTTC. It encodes CASSADSYGYTF.

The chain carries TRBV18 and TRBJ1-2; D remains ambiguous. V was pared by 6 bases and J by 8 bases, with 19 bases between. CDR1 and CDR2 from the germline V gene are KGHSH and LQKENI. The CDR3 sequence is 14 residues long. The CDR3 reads CASSPDRAGLGYTF. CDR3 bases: TGTGCCAGCTCCCCGGACCGGGCGGGTCTCGGCTACACCTTC.

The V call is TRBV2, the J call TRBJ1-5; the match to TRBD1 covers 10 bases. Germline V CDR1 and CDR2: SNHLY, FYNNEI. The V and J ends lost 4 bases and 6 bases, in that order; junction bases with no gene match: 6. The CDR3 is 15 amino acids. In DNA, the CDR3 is TGTGCCAGCAGTGTTGACAGGGGGCGCTCTCAGCCCCAGCATTTT. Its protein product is CASSVDRGRSQPQHF.

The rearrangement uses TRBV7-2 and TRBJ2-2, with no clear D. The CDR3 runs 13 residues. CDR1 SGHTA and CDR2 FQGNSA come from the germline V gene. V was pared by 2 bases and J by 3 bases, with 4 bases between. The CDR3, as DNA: TGTGCCAGCAGCTTATCGGACACCGGGGAGCTGTTTTTT. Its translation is CASSLSDTGELFF.

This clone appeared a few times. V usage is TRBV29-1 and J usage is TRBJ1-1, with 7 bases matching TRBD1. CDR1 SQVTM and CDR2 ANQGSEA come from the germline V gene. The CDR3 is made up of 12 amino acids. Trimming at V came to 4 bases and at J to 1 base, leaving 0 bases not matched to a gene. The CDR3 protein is CSVGTGNTEAFF. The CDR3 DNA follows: TGCAGCGTTGGGACAGGGAACACTGAAGCTTTCTTT.

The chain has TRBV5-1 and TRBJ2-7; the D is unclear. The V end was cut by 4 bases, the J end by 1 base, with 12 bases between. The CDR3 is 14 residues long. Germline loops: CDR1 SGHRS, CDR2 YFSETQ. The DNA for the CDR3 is TGCGCCAGCAGCGCCTCTACAGCTTCCTACGAGCAGTACTTC. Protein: CASSASTASYEQYF.

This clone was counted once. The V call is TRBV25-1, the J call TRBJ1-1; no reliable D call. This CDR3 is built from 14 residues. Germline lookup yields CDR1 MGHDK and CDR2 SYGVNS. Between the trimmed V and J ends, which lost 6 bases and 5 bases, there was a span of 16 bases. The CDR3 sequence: CASRGDYRETEAFF. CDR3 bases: TGTGCCAGCAGGGGCGACTACCGGGAGACTGAAGCTTTCTTT.

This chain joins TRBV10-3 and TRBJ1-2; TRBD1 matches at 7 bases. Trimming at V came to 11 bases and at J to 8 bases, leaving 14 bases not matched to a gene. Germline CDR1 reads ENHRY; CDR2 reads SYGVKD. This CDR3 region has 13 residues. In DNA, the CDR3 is TGTGCCTCAAACAGGGGTAGTTTGCAGGGCTACACCTTC. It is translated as CASNRGSLQGYTF.

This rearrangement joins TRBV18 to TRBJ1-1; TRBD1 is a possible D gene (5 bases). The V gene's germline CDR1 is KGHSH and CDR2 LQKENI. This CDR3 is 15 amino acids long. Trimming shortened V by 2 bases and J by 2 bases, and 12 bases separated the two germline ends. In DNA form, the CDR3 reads TGTGCCAGCTCACCAAGTGACAGAGAAAACACTGAAGCTTTCTTT. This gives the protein CASSPSDRENTEAFF. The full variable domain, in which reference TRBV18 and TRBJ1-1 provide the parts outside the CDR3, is NAGVMQNPRHLVRRRGQEARLRCSPMKGHSHVYWYRQLPEEGLKFMVYLQKENIIDESGMPKERFSAEFPKEGPSILRIQQVVRGDSAAYFCASSPSDRENTEAFFGQGTRLTVV.